Presented here are 29 T cell receptor beta chains from one specimen sequenced in a study of patients and donors after allogeneic stem cell transplantation. TCRdb independently ran MiXCR on the RT-PCR reads; one entry per CDR3 protein. The profile shows 150,000 to 200,000 distinct CDR3 sequences, around 28% of them singletons. Material for sequencing was blood, either unsorted or a sorted T cell fraction (not recorded which). The receptors derive from a human donor who was either an allogeneic HSCT recipient or a stem cell or donor lymphocyte infusion donor (not recorded which). It is not recorded whose cells these are; they may come from a transplant donor.

V and J are TRBV6-2 or TRBV6-3 and TRBJ2-7; D is ambiguous. Germline V lookup: CDR1 MNHEY, CDR2 SVGEGT. V lost 6 bases, J lost 2 bases, and 20 bases lay in between. The CDR3 runs to 16 residues. In nucleotides, the CDR3 is TGTGCCAGCAGGCCAACCAGGACCGTATCCCCCTACGAGCAGTACTTC. This translates into CASRPTRTVSPYEQYF.

The gene calls are TRBV3-1 and TRBJ1-5; TRBD1 might be the D (5 bases). The CDR3 loop spans 15 amino acids. V was shortened by 1 base and J by 0 bases, with 7 bases between the two germline ends. CDR1 and CDR2 (germline): LGHDT, YNNKEL (reference sequence). CDR3 DNA sequence: TGTGCCAGCAGCCAAGGGGGGAGTAGCAATCAGCCCCAGCATTTT. Translating it yields CASSQGGSSNQPQHF.

The J gene is TRBJ1-5, the V gene TRBV12-5; D possibly corresponds to TRBD1 (5 bases). Germline V lookup: CDR1 LGHNT, CDR2 FRNRAP. This CDR3 is 15 amino acids long. The V and J ends lost 6 bases and 4 bases respectively, with 16 bases between them. CDR3 residues: CASGGLSGGNQPQHF. Written as DNA, the CDR3 is TGTGCTAGTGGAGGACTATCGGGGGGAAATCAGCCCCAGCATTTT.

Worth noting for this clonotype: Just one base apart from a much larger clone, this may be a read error. V is TRBV7-9 and J is TRBJ1-1; D not certain. Trimming took off 0 bases at V and 8 bases at J, with 4 bases between the two ends. Germline lookup yields CDR1 SEHNR and CDR2 FQNEAQ (reference sequence). The CDR3 is 11 residues long. The DNA of the CDR3 is TGTGCCAGCAGCTTAGCAGCGGAAGCTTTCTTT. Protein: CASSLAAEAFF. The full variable domain, with the rest looked up from reference TRBV7-9 and TRBJ1-1, is DTGVSQNPRHKITKRGQNVTFRCDPISEHNRLYWYRQTLGQGPEFLTYFQNEAQLEKSRLLSDRFSAERPKGSFSTLEIQRTEQGDSAMYLCASSLAAEAFFGQGTRLTVV.

This clonotype was seen more than once but under ten times. The chain employs TRBV7-6 and TRBJ2-1, with 8 bases fitting TRBD2. Germline V gives CDR1 SGHVS, CDR2 FNYEAQ. With 2 bases clipped from V and 3 bases from J, the junction kept 6 bases outside the gene matches. The CDR3 sequence is 16 residues long. The DNA of the CDR3 is TGTGCCAGCAGCTTATGGGGTAGCGGGAACTACAATGAGCAGTTCTTC. Protein: CASSLWGSGNYNEQFF.

This clonotype was seen more than once but under ten times. This chain uses TRBV20-1 with TRBJ2-7; 10 nucleotides align to TRBD2. The CDR3 is 13 residues long. Trimming removed 2 bases from V and 3 bases from J; junction bases left unmatched: 1. The germline gives CDR1 DFQATT, CDR2 SNEGSKA (reference sequence). The CDR3, as DNA: TGCAGTGCTAGACCTAGCGGGAGCTACGAGCAGTACTTC. It is translated as CSARPSGSYEQYF.

This clonotype appeared once. The chain has TRBV7-9 and TRBJ2-1, with 10 positions matching TRBD2. The trim removed 1 base at V and 10 bases at J, leaving 7 bases unmatched. From germline, CDR1 is SEHNR and CDR2 FQNEAQ (reference sequence). The CDR3 has 15 residues. CDR3 sequence reads: CASSLGAGGVGEQFF. For the CDR3, the DNA is TGTGCCAGCAGCTTAGGAGCGGGAGGGGTCGGCGAGCAGTTCTTC. Filled out from reference TRBV7-9 and TRBJ2-1, the complete variable domain reads DTGVSQNPRHKITKRGQNVTFRCDPISEHNRLYWYRQTLGQGPEFLTYFQNEAQLEKSRLLSDRFSAERPKGSFSTLEIQRTEQGDSAMYLCASSLGAGGVGEQFFGPGTRLTVL.

V usage is TRBV30 and J usage is TRBJ2-7, with 7 bases that match TRBD1. The J segment lost 6 bases and the V segment lost 0 bases, leaving 5 bases of the junction unmatched. Germline V gives CDR1 GTSNPN, CDR2 SVGIG (reference sequence). This CDR3 is built from 13 residues. CDR3 sequence reads: CAWSVTGSAEQYF. The CDR3 bases are TGTGCCTGGAGTGTGACAGGGTCTGCCGAGCAGTACTTC.

V usage is TRBV12-3 or TRBV12-4 and J usage is TRBJ2-1, with a weak D call TRBD2 (5 bases). The V end lost 1 base, the J end lost 0 bases, and 10 bases lay between the germline ends. The CDR3 is made up of 16 amino acids. CDR3: CASSLGTRSSYNEQFF. DNA of the CDR3: TGTGCCAGCAGTTTAGGGACTCGGAGCTCCTACAATGAGCAGTTCTTC.

Points on this clonotype: Sequence at one end of the junction differs from germline and may be a read error. The chain employs TRBV4-3 and TRBJ2-7, with D possibly being TRBD2 (5 bases). The CDR3 sequence is 9 residues long. Per germline, CDR1 LGHNA and CDR2 YSLEER. Here the CDR3 reads CASSQESGF. CDR3 DNA: TGCGCCAGCAGCCAAGAAAGCGGCTTC.

The chain combines TRBV4-3 with TRBJ1-2, with D unclear. V was clipped by 1 base and J by 4 bases, with 10 bases between them. CDR1 is LGHNA, CDR2 YSLEER, per germline. The CDR3 has 14 residues. The CDR3 DNA reads as TGCGCCAGCAGCCAAGTACGTCTAACCTATGGCTACACCTTC. This codes for CASSQVRLTYGYTF.

This clonotype occurred many times. The chain has TRBV10-3 and TRBJ1-2; the D gene is possibly TRBD1 (5 bases). The CDR3 runs to 11 residues. Germline V lookup: CDR1 ENHRY, CDR2 SYGVKD. Trimming removed 8 bases at V and 4 bases at J, with 8 bases between. The DNA for the CDR3 is TGTGCCATCCGCGGGGGCTATGGCTACACCTTC. Protein: CAIRGGYGYTF.

This clonotype turned up a few times. The V and J genes are TRBV20-1 and TRBJ1-1; D unclear. V lost 2 bases and J lost 3, with 10 bases in between. The germline V gene has CDR1 DFQATT and CDR2 SNEGSKA (reference sequence). The CDR3 runs to 13 residues. This CDR3 reads CSARSQRDTEAFF. The CDR3 DNA reads as TGCAGTGCTAGATCTCAGAGGGACACTGAAGCTTTCTTT.

This clonotype was found a few times. The chain is built from TRBV6-2 or TRBV6-3 and TRBJ2-7; the D is unclear. Trimming cost V 8 bases and J 7 bases, with 12 bases left between them. The CDR3 sequence is 11 residues long. The germline CDR1 and CDR2 sequences are MNHEY and SVGEGT. The DNA for the CDR3 is TGTGCCAGCGGATACGAGAGGGAGCAGTACTTC. Its protein is CASGYEREQYF.

This clonotype was seen a few times. This chain connects TRBV6-5 to TRBJ2-3, with 9 positions matching TRBD1. Germline CDR1 MNHEY, CDR2 SVGAGI. V dropped 3 bases and J dropped 7; count of bases not matched to a gene: 8. The CDR3 has 15 amino acids. Here the CDR3 DNA reads TGTGCCAGCAGTTATCTGGGACAGGGTTCAAATACGCAGTATTTT. As protein: CASSYLGQGSNTQYF.

This clonotype was counted once. This rearrangement joins TRBV28 to TRBJ2-3; possibly TRBD1 for D (6 bases). Germline V gene lookup returns CDR1 MDHEN and CDR2 SYDVKM. This CDR3 has 14 amino acids. V lost 11 bases to trimming and J lost 0 bases, with 15 bases between them. The CDR3 coding sequence is TGTGCCGGCCGAACAGGGACCAGCACAGATACGCAGTATTTT. It codes for CAGRTGTSTDTQYF.

This CDR3 reads CASSLRLTTSYNEQFF. In DNA form, the CDR3 reads TGTGCCAGCAGCTTAAGGCTTACAACCTCCTACAATGAGCAGTTCTTC. This chain joins TRBV7-3 and TRBJ2-1, with D unclear. The CDR3 contains 16 residues. Between the trimmed V and J ends, which lost 1 base and 0 bases, there was a span of 10 bases. CDR1 SGHTA and CDR2 FQGTGA come from the germline V gene.

The chain is built from TRBV20-1 and TRBJ2-7, with 14 nucleotides matching TRBD2. J gave up 5 bases and V 0 bases, and 6 bases lay outside the gene matches. The CDR3 is 16 residues long. Germline V gene data show CDR1 as DFQATT and CDR2 as SNEGSKA (reference sequence). Here the CDR3 reads CSARDRLAGGPHEQYF. CDR3 DNA: TGCAGTGCTAGAGATCGACTAGCGGGAGGGCCCCACGAGCAGTACTTC.

The V call is TRBV9, the J call TRBJ1-2, with D perhaps matching TRBD1 (6 bases). The CDR3 sequence is 15 residues long. The V end lost 1 base, the J end lost 2 bases, and 12 bases lay between the germline ends. The germline V gene has CDR1 SGDLS and CDR2 YYNGEE. The CDR3 bases are TGTGCCAGCAGCGTAAGAACAGGGCCGAACTATGGCTACACCTTC. Its protein is CASSVRTGPNYGYTF.

This clonotype was counted a few times. The gene calls are TRBV12-3 or TRBV12-4 and TRBJ1-1, with a possible D match to TRBD1 (5 bases). The CDR3 consists of 13 residues. V lost 0 bases and J lost 6, with 8 bases in between. CDR3 amino acids: CASSLAGVAEAFF. CDR3 DNA: TGTGCCAGCAGTTTAGCGGGGGTAGCTGAAGCTTTCTTT.

This clonotype was detected only a few times. The chain recombines TRBV27 with TRBJ2-1, with a weak D call TRBD2 (6 bases). V was cut by 6 bases and J by 6 bases, with 12 bases left in between. CDR1 MNHEY and CDR2 SMNVEV come from the germline V gene (reference sequence). The CDR3 extends over 13 amino acids. The CDR3, as DNA: TGTGCCAGCAGCTACGGGAGCCTCAATGAGCAGTTCTTC. Its translation is CASSYGSLNEQFF.

The genes are TRBV7-9 and TRBJ1-2; a possible D gene is TRBD1 (5 bases). The germline gives CDR1 SEHNR, CDR2 FQNEAQ (reference sequence). Deletions cut 1 base from V and 4 bases from J, with 10 bases between. CDR3 length equals 14 residues. CDR3 amino acids: CASSLEGTPYGYTF. DNA of the CDR3: TGTGCCAGCAGCTTAGAAGGGACTCCCTATGGCTACACCTTC.

The CDR3 sequence is CASSYGPGNQPQHF. Here the CDR3 DNA reads TGTGCCAGCAGTTACGGGCCCGGTAACCAGCCCCAGCATTTT. This sequence joins TRBV6-5 and TRBJ1-5; D ambiguous. V gave up 2 bases and J gave up 7 bases, with 12 bases separating them. Per the germline V gene, CDR1 is MNHEY and CDR2 is SVGAGI. CDR3 length equals 14 residues.

The chain is built from TRBV4-3 and TRBJ2-7; TRBD2 is a possible D gene (6 bases). Germline V gene sequence: CDR1 LGHNA, CDR2 YSLEER. Trimming removed 4 bases from V and 2 bases from J, with 15 bases in between. The CDR3 extends over 15 amino acids. In DNA, the CDR3 is TGCGCCAGCAGCCCAGAATGGGGGGACCCCTACGAGCAGTACTTC. The encoded protein is CASSPEWGDPYEQYF.

The rearrangement joins TRBV4-3 to TRBJ2-1, with 9 bases lining up with TRBD2. With 4 bases clipped from V and 3 bases from J, the junction kept 4 bases outside the gene matches. The CDR3 runs 15 residues. CDR1 and CDR2 (germline): LGHNA, YSLEER. DNA for the CDR3: TGCGCCAGCAGCCCCCTAGCGGGGATCTACAATGAGCAGTTCTTC. Translating gives CASSPLAGIYNEQFF.

J is TRBJ2-5 and V is TRBV7-2; 7 bases map to TRBD2. From germline, CDR1 is SGHTA and CDR2 FQGNSA. The length of the CDR3 is 14 residues. V trimming: 2 bases; J trimming: 5 bases; junction bases outside the gene matches: 5. The CDR3 DNA follows: TGTGCCAGCAGCTTAAAGGTGGGGGGGGAGACCCAGTACTTC. It is translated as CASSLKVGGETQYF.

This chain joins TRBV7-9 and TRBJ2-5; 9 bases align to TRBD1. The CDR3 is made up of 14 amino acids. Germline CDR1 reads SEHNR; CDR2 reads FQNEAQ (reference sequence). Trimming cost V 1 base and J 6 bases; bases outside gene matches: 3. CDR3 region: CASSLGQGEKTQYF. The CDR3 nucleotides are TGTGCCAGCAGCTTAGGACAGGGGGAGAAGACCCAGTACTTC.

This clonotype was counted ten times or more. The V gene is TRBV5-1, the J gene TRBJ1-2; no firm D call. The ends were cut back, 1 base at V and 3 bases at J, with 4 bases in the middle. Germline CDR1 reads SGHRS; CDR2 reads YFSETQ. This CDR3 region has 12 residues. The CDR3 loop reads CASSLKHYGYTF. The DNA of the CDR3 is TGCGCCAGCAGCTTGAAGCACTATGGCTACACCTTC.

The V gene is TRBV3-1, the J gene TRBJ2-1; D unclear. Trimming took 4 bases from V and 3 from J, leaving 7 bases between them. CDR1 and CDR2 (germline): LGHDT, YNNKEL (reference sequence). The CDR3 length is 13 residues. CDR3 coding DNA: TGTGCCAGCAGCCCCTGGATCTACAATGAGCAGTTCTTC. Residues: CASSPWIYNEQFF.